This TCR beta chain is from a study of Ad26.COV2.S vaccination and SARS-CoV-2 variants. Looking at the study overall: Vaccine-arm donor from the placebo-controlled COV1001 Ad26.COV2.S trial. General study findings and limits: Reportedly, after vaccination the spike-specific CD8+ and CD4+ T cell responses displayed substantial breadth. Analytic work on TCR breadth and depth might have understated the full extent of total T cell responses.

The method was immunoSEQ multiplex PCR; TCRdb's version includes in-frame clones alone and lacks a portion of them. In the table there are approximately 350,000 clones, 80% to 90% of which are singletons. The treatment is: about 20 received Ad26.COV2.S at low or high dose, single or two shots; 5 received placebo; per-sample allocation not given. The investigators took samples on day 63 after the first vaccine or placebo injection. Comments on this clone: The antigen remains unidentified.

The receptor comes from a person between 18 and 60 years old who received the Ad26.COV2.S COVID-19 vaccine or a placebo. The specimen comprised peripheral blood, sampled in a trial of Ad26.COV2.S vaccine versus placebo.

The CDR3 protein is CASSLVVAGMSYEQYF. The DNA for the CDR3 is TGCGCCAGCAGCTTGGTGGTAGCGGGGATGAGCTACGAGCAGTACTTC. The chain joins TRBV5-1 to TRBJ2-7, with 8 bases aligning to TRBD2. Germline assignment: CDR1 SGHRS and CDR2 YFSETQ. CDR3 length equals 16 residues. After removal of 0 bases from V and 3 bases from J, the junction contained 8 bases not matched to a gene.